Presented here are 15 T cell receptor beta chains from one specimen sequenced in a study of T cells in Graves' hyperthyroidism and ophthalmopathy. RNA transcripts yielded amplified TCR beta CDR3 regions. HTBI primers drove first-round RT-PCR of the TCR CDR3. TCRdb redid the calling of the multiplex PCR reads with MiXCR, one entry per CDR3 protein. The sample shows around 340,000 distinct CDR3 sequences, over 15% of them seen only once. Sequencing was carried out using blood. These receptors all come from a young man with Graves' hyperthyroidism.

This clonotype was counted ten times or more. The CDR3: CASRSLAGGLTDTQYF. The DNA for the CDR3 is TGTGCCAGCAGATCCCTAGCGGGAGGCCTCACAGATACGCAGTATTTT. The V gene is TRBV12-3 or TRBV12-4, the J gene TRBJ2-3; TRBD2 agrees at 11 bases. The CDR3 loop spans 16 amino acids. The ends lost 6 bases at V and 2 bases at J; junction bases unmatched: 7.

J is TRBJ1-2 and V is TRBV12-3 or TRBV12-4; D is possibly TRBD1 (6 bases). The germline V and J ends were trimmed by 5 bases and 2 bases, with 15 bases remaining between them. CDR3 length equals 15 residues. CDR3 in DNA: TGTGCCAGCAGTAGGGAGGGGGGGATAAACTATGGCTACACCTTC. It encodes CASSREGGINYGYTF.

This clonotype was counted ten times or more. The chain links TRBV2 to TRBJ1-1; 9 bases are shared with TRBD1. Germline lookup yields CDR1 SNHLY and CDR2 FYNNEI. Trimming removed 3 bases from V and 3 bases from J; junction bases left unmatched: 2. The CDR3 sequence is 14 residues long. CDR3 nucleotide sequence: TGTGCCAGCAGTGATTGGGACAGGGACACTGAAGCTTTCTTT. It is translated as CASSDWDRDTEAFF.

This clonotype was observed a few times. The chain uses TRBV11-2 and TRBJ2-5, with D unresolved. Trimming shortened V by 5 bases and J by 2 bases, and 6 bases separated the two germline ends. The CDR3 runs to 12 residues. Looked up from germline, CDR1 is SGHAT and CDR2 is FQNNGV. This chain's CDR3 is CASSLNQETQYF. DNA for the CDR3: TGTGCCAGCAGCCTCAATCAAGAGACCCAGTACTTC.

At least ten counts were recorded for this clonotype. The rearrangement links TRBV5-6 to TRBJ1-5; D remains ambiguous. The germline CDR1 and CDR2 sequences are SGHDT and YYEEEE. The CDR3 is 15 amino acids. The ends were cut back, 0 bases at V and 4 bases at J, with 11 bases in the middle. CDR3: CASSLGRTTNQPQHF. The DNA for the CDR3 is TGTGCCAGCAGCTTGGGCAGGACGACTAATCAGCCCCAGCATTTT.

This clonotype was seen many times. J is TRBJ1-2 and V is TRBV27; TRBD1 matches at 9 bases. The CDR3 is 14 residues long. The germline V gene has CDR1 MNHEY and CDR2 SMNVEV (reference sequence). V trimming: 3 bases; J trimming: 9 bases; junction bases outside the gene matches: 8. CDR3 coding DNA: TGTGCCAGCAGTTTGGGACAGGGAAGAGTTCGCTACACCTTC. Amino acids: CASSLGQGRVRYTF.

Worth noting for this clonotype: A much larger clone is a single base away; this may be a read error. The V call is TRBV7-8, the J call TRBJ2-1; 9 nucleotides align to TRBD2. The CDR3 contains 15 residues. Germline lookup yields CDR1 SGHVS and CDR2 FQNEAQ. In DNA form, the CDR3 reads TGTACCAGCAGCTTATGGACTAGCGCTGCCAGAGAGCAGTTCTTC. Translation: CTSSLWTSAAREQFF.

In this sample, this clonotype turned up a few times. CDR3 nucleotides: TGCAGTGCTAGAGCGATCGGACTAGGGGCGGGACAAGGCTACGAGCAGTACTTC. Its translation is CSARAIGLGAGQGYEQYF. The chain couples TRBV20-1 to TRBJ2-7; D perhaps matches TRBD2 (7 bases). Germline assignment: CDR1 DFQATT and CDR2 SNEGSKA (reference sequence). This CDR3 has 18 residues. V lost 1 base to trimming and J lost 3 bases, with 25 bases between them.

V is TRBV28 and J is TRBJ2-5; 8 nucleotides line up with TRBD1. Germline V gene lookup returns CDR1 MDHEN and CDR2 SYDVKM. Losses at the gene ends were 3 bases for V and 7 bases for J; bases not matched to a gene: 1. This CDR3 spans 12 amino acids. CDR3 sequence reads: CASSFGTGTQYF. In DNA form, the CDR3 reads TGTGCCAGCAGTTTCGGGACAGGGACCCAGTACTTC.

This clonotype was counted between two and nine times. The chain has TRBV12-5 and TRBJ2-5, with D uncertain. Germline values: CDR1 LGHNT, CDR2 FRNRAP. This CDR3 is 11 amino acids long. V lost 2 bases, J lost 7 bases, and 5 bases lay in between. CDR3 in amino acids: CASGLPGTQYF. DNA of the CDR3: TGTGCTAGTGGTTTGCCCGGGACCCAGTACTTC.

This clonotype was observed many times. This chain connects TRBV27 to TRBJ2-7; D is unresolved. The CDR3 sequence is 15 residues long. Germline V lookup: CDR1 MNHEY, CDR2 SMNVEV (reference sequence). Trimming stripped 6 bases from V and 9 bases from J, with 24 bases between. CDR3 nucleotide sequence: TGTGCCAGCAGCCCCTTGGATGACCGGCCCGGTGGGCAGTACTTC. It specifies CASSPLDDRPGGQYF.

This clonotype was recorded at least ten times. The chain employs TRBV5-6 and TRBJ2-7; D unclear. The CDR3 extends over 12 amino acids. Germline values: CDR1 SGHDT, CDR2 YYEEEE. V was shortened by 3 bases and J by 3 bases, with 7 bases between the two germline ends. The CDR3: CASSYRLYEQYF. For the CDR3, the DNA is TGTGCCAGCAGCTACCGACTCTACGAGCAGTACTTC.

V is TRBV9 and J is TRBJ2-7; D is unresolved. V lost 4 bases, J lost 1 base, and 15 bases lay in between. The CDR3 sequence is 15 residues long. Germline-derived CDR1 and CDR2 are SGDLS and YYNGEE. CDR3 sequence (DNA): TGTGCCAGCAGCTTTGACCCAGAACCGTCCTACGAGCAGTACTTC. It is translated as CASSFDPEPSYEQYF.

J is TRBJ2-6 and V is TRBV7-3; D is unclear. The length of the CDR3 is 14 residues. The V gene lost 4 bases and the J gene lost 3 bases, with 7 bases spanning the gap. Germline-derived CDR1 and CDR2 are SGHTA and FQGTGA. This CDR3 is CASSSVVGANVLTF. The CDR3 DNA sequence: TGTGCCAGCAGCTCCGTCGTTGGGGCCAACGTCCTGACTTTC.

This clonotype was observed at least ten times. The genes are TRBV30 and TRBJ1-5, with D tentatively TRBD1 (6 bases). The CDR3 loop spans 12 amino acids. Trimming shortened V by 0 bases and J by 6 bases, and 6 bases separated the two germline ends. Per the germline V gene, CDR1 is GTSNPN and CDR2 is SVGIG (reference sequence). The CDR3: CAWSVQGQPQHF. In nucleotides, the CDR3 is TGTGCCTGGAGTGTACAGGGTCAGCCCCAGCATTTT.